Following are 2 T cell receptor beta chains from one sample sequenced in a study of blood T cell repertoires in COVID-19. This table comes from immunoSEQ multiplex PCR, and its TCRdb copy is limited to in-frame clones, with some not included. The sample holds roughly 250,000 clones, about 79% seen once. Sequencing was performed on peripheral blood. The receptors here all came from an elderly woman with acute or convalescent COVID-19.

V usage is TRBV28 and J usage is TRBJ2-1, with 10 bases that match TRBD1. Germline lookup yields CDR1 MDHEN and CDR2 SYDVKM. The CDR3 is 13 residues long. Trimming took 7 bases from V and 6 from J; bases not matched to a gene: 3. As DNA, the CDR3 is TGTGCCAGCACCCGACAGGGGGCCAATGAGCAGTTCTTC. Its protein product is CASTRQGANEQFF. The full variable domain, its missing parts supplied by reference TRBV28 and TRBJ2-1, is DVKVTQSSRYLVKRTGEKVFLECVQDMDHENMFWYRQDPGLGLRLIYFSYDVKMKEKGDIPEGYSVSREKKERFSLILESASTNQTSMYLCASTRQGANEQFFGPGTRLTVL.

The chain recombines TRBV5-6 with TRBJ1-6; D gene unclear. The CDR3 has 13 residues. The V end lost 0 bases, the J end lost 7 bases, and 5 bases lay between the germline ends. Germline V gene lookup returns CDR1 SGHDT and CDR2 YYEEEE. The CDR3 here is CASSLERNSPLHF. The DNA of the CDR3 is TGTGCCAGCAGCTTGGAGCGGAATTCACCCCTCCACTTT.